Below, 10 T cell receptor beta chains from the same sample are listed, as sequenced in a study of T cells after posttransplantation cyclophosphamide. Cyclophosphamide on days +3 and +4 followed busulfan-fludarabine conditioning and a marrow graft. The repertoire was sequenced with immunoSEQ multiplex PCR; TCRdb's copy has only in-frame clones and lacks some. The profile covers some 13,000 clones, none occurring a single time. The sample in question was PBMCs, obtained after allogeneic stem cell transplant with posttransplant cyclophosphamide. The receptors here all came from a female patient in her forties who received an allogeneic stem cell transplant from a related donor, was CMV-positive, and had acute GVHD only. Some T cells may be supplied by the graft donor.

Only a few counts were recorded for this clone. The chain is built from TRBV9 and TRBJ1-2; no firm D call. V lost 0 bases and J lost 5, with 8 bases in between. This CDR3 comprises 13 residues. The germline CDR1 and CDR2 sequences are SGDLS and YYNGEE. Here the CDR3 DNA reads TGTGCCAGCAGCGTAGCGGGAGGGTATGGCTACACCTTC. Its protein is CASSVAGGYGYTF.

This clone was detected a few times. The chain couples TRBV7-2 to TRBJ2-3, with 10 nucleotides matching TRBD2. V was clipped by 6 bases and J by 7 bases; unmatched bases: 10. The CDR3 length is 15 residues. Germline CDR1 SGHTA, CDR2 FQGNSA. The CDR3 bases are TGTGCCAGCAGAACGGCTAGCGGGAGTCTGTATACGCAGTATTTT. Translated, it gives CASRTASGSLYTQYF.

This clone came up many times. V gene TRBV5-4 combines with J gene TRBJ1-2, with 7 bases identical to TRBD1. The CDR3 spans 14 residues. The V segment lost 4 bases and the J segment 4 bases; nucleotides outside the gene matches: 7. Germline V lookup: CDR1 SGHNT, CDR2 YYREEE (reference sequence). The CDR3 bases are TGTGCCAGCAGCCCCCAGGGACAGACCTATGGCTACACCTTC. Translation gives CASSPQGQTYGYTF.

In its sample, this clone was seen many times. The DNA for the CDR3 is TGTGCCAGTAGGGACAGGGGTGGAAGCACTGAAGCTTTCTTT. Amino acids: CASRDRGGSTEAFF. V usage is TRBV19 and J usage is TRBJ1-1; 9 bases agree with TRBD1. J gave up 4 bases and V 6 bases, and 6 bases lay outside the gene matches. Germline CDR1 reads LNHDA; CDR2 reads SQIVND (reference sequence). The length of the CDR3 is 14 residues.

The sample holds many counts of this clone. The genes are TRBV27 and TRBJ2-7; TRBD1 agrees at 8 bases. The germline V gene has CDR1 MNHEY and CDR2 SMNVEV (reference sequence). V dropped 5 bases and J dropped 5; count of bases not matched to a gene: 5. The CDR3 totals 13 residues. CDR3 loop: CASSRTGFHEQYV. CDR3 in DNA: TGTGCCAGCAGTAGGACAGGGTTCCACGAGCAGTACGTC.

The rearrangement links TRBV25-1 to TRBJ2-3; no clear D gene. There are 10 residues in the CDR3. Germline values: CDR1 MGHDK, CDR2 SYGVNS. Trimming left V 9 bases short and J 6 bases short, with 7 bases between. The CDR3 loop reads CAREHDTQYF. For the CDR3, the DNA is TGTGCCAGAGAACATGATACGCAGTATTTT.

This clone is classed as hyperexpanded. This chain joins TRBV9 and TRBJ2-1; no clear D gene. Germline V gene data show CDR1 as SGDLS and CDR2 as YYNGEE. Trimming pared 3 bases from V and 9 bases from J, leaving 10 bases between. The CDR3 is 12 residues long. The DNA for the CDR3 is TGTGCCAGCAGCGCGGCCGGGTCTGAGCAGTTCTTC. Translating gives CASSAAGSEQFF.

This clone was seen at least ten times. The genes are TRBV19 and TRBJ2-5; tentatively, D is TRBD2 (6 bases). The germline V and J ends were trimmed by 7 bases and 4 bases, with 13 bases remaining between them. CDR3 length: 13 residues. Germline lookup yields CDR1 LNHDA and CDR2 SQIVND (reference sequence). CDR3 DNA sequence: TGTGCCAGTAACCCGACCGGGGGAGAGACCCAGTACTTC. It yields the protein CASNPTGGETQYF.

This clone was recorded a few times. The chain recombines TRBV18 with TRBJ2-1, with D perhaps TRBD1 (5 bases). V was clipped by 3 bases and J by 6 bases, with 12 bases between them. The CDR3 extends over 14 amino acids. Germline CDR1 reads KGHSH; CDR2 reads LQKENI. This CDR3 reads CASSPQGTGNEQFF. Written as DNA, the CDR3 is TGTGCCAGCTCACCTCAGGGCACGGGCAATGAGCAGTTCTTC.

This clone was counted at least ten times. This rearrangement joins TRBV4-1 to TRBJ2-5; D is perhaps TRBD2 (6 bases). V lost 0 bases, J lost 9 bases, and 8 bases lay in between. Germline loops: CDR1 MGHRA, CDR2 YSYEKL. The CDR3 consists of 12 residues. CDR3 bases: TGCGCCAGCAGCCAAGATCGGAGGGCCCAGTACTTC. As protein: CASSQDRRAQYF.